This T cell receptor beta chain was sequenced in a study of blood T cell repertoires in COVID-19 (dated by TCRdb to between 2020 and 2021). About the investigation overall: Samples covering the acute and convalescent phases of COVID-19 were provided by collaborators in the United States, Italy and Spain. Nearly every sample came with metadata listing a de-identified subject ID, COVID-19 status, age in years and sex. The repertoires were released in a freely available public database meant as a resource for research on the immune response to SARS-CoV-2. The material from the prospective study consisted of cDNA or gDNA derived from T cells, B-cell-depleted T cells, or PBMCs. Where available, HLA class I and class II types were taken from metadata supplied by the sample provider and were not determined by assay-based typing. The samples were drawn from two sources: the first 160 participants of the ongoing ImmuneRACE study, and 1,000 to 1,500 subjects contributed by 6 global collaborators. Subjects who had been exposed to COVID-19, were actively infected with it, or had recovered from it provided the deeply sampled blood TCRbeta repertoires that made up the dataset. Overall study outcomes, separate from this receptor: The amount of clinical and demographic metadata varied by source and participant and was provided uncurated.

As to this clone: Its recognized antigen is unknown. No per-base quality is available; no much larger clone lies one base away.

The CDR3 starts with the cysteine, ends with the phenylalanine, and has 13 residues. The sequence is cut down to CDR3 DNA, 39 bases in frame from base 1. A distance of 5 bases separates the germline ends of V and J, which lose 3 bases and 0 bases respectively. CDR1 and CDR2, looked up from the germline V gene, are KGHSH and LQKENI. Each collaborating institution followed its own protocols to collect whole blood in K2EDTA tubes. Collaborator samples were shipped for TCRbeta analysis as frozen whole blood, isolated PBMCs, or DNA extracted from either sample type. TCRbeta CDR3 regions were amplified from genomic DNA using the immunoSEQ Assay, a bias-controlled multiplex PCR. Regarding the original processing steps: Within the assay, amplification of reference gene primers was used to estimate how many nucleated cells each sample contained. Sequence reads were collapsed and filtered to measure the absolute abundance of every unique TCRbeta CDR3 rearrangement. For each sample, productive Simpson clonality was calculated as the square root of Simpson's diversity index over productive rearrangements. The immuneACCESS repertoire file appears here via TCRdb, limited to in-frame rearrangements. These files lack a portion of the clones; in checked studies, under half of the deficit traces to unresolved V genes, and the cause of the others is not known. That table furnishes V, J and clone size, whereas the DNA furnished D and trimming. This sample comprises around 140,000 clones, approximately 84% of them detected only once. The ten largest clonotypes hold roughly a sixth of the sample.

Sequencing was done on a sample of peripheral blood. The rearrangement combines TRBV18 with TRBJ1-2; there is no confident call for the D gene. This sequence was found in a woman older than 75 with acute or convalescent COVID-19. The DNA reads TGTGCCAGCTCACCGGTAGCTAACTATGGCTACACCTTC. This codes for CASSPVANYGYTF.